This T cell receptor (beta chain) stems from a study of cytomegalovirus exposure and HLA in healthy donors. Amplification used 60 Vbeta primers and 13 Jbeta primers. Using immunoSEQ multiplex PCR, the repertoire was profiled, and TCRdb retains in-frame clones only, with some absent. Of 100,000 to 150,000 clones in the sample, around three quarters are singletons; the top ten hold roughly 13%. With regard to this clone: Its antigen is unknown.

Overall study results and limits: Among donors in an Asian-associated ancestry cluster, a later analysis reportedly found fewer N-insertions than the roughly 680-donor mean. It was confirmed in vitro that a few of the CMV-associated chains were specific for CMV antigens. Most TCR beta V segments were productive about 87% or about 30% of the time in an earlier analysis. There were some public TCRs occurring in many donors, but most TCR sequences were rare.

Germline CDR1 SGHTA, CDR2 FQGTGA. V lost 5 bases and J 1 base, leaving 15 bases between the germline ends. This CDR3 region has 16 residues. This clonotype was obtained from a woman aged 40 to 50 in good health and CMV-seropositive. The rearrangement uses TRBV7-3 and TRBJ2-1, with D perhaps TRBD2 (5 bases). The sequencing input was PBMCs. CDR3 in amino acids: CASSPYVGASYNEQFF. CDR3 DNA: TGTGCCAGCAGCCCATATGTGGGAGCATCCTACAATGAGCAGTTCTTC.